What follows describes a single T cell receptor beta chain. Seattle's enrolled individuals joined amid active infection and were then monitored longitudinally. The CDR3 spans 18 residues. Germline-derived CDR1 and CDR2 are MNHNS and SASEGT. The V and J ends lost 4 bases and 0 bases, in that order; junction bases with no gene match: 6. Authors' processing steps: From reference gene primer amplification, estimates of nucleated cell counts were derived. Assay used: immunoSEQ multiplex PCR; TCRdb lists only in-frame clones, some missing. V and J calls plus clone size are reproduced from that table; the DNA served to infer D and trimming. The profile shows more than 300,000 clones, 88% of them singletons. These data belong to a study of blood T cell repertoires in COVID-19. About the study: COVID-19 samples collected from the United States, Italy and Spain covered acute and convalescent phases. T cells, B-cell-depleted T cells, or PBMCs supplied cDNA or gDNA.

The clonotype originates from a woman aged 65 to 85 with COVID-19, enrolled during active disease. The sample comprised peripheral blood. This chain uses TRBV6-1 with TRBJ2-1, with TRBD2 identical over 13 bases. CDR3 loop: CASSGGTSGASSYNEQFF. CDR3 DNA: TGTGCCAGCAGTGGGGGGACTAGCGGGGCAAGCTCCTACAATGAGCAGTTCTTC.